This T cell receptor beta chain was sequenced in a study of T cell clusters in autoimmune cytopenias. This clonotype is identified as medium-sized from frequency. Its antigen remains unknown. Study conclusions and caveats: TRB repertoire shifts in secondary cytopenia and chronic lymphocytic leukemia mostly reflected lymphoma, not autoimmunity. Compared with active autoimmune hepatitis patients, healthy donors showed approximately 3.3-fold more exclusive TRB clusters.

One tube held mixed TRB-A and TRB-B primer pools for touch-down PCR. TCRdb re-called the multiplex PCR reads; one entry per CDR3 protein, DNA not given. The listing records 6,000 to 7,500 distinct CDR3 sequences. Each sample's input was 250 ng genomic DNA, 38,000 or so genome equivalents. The CDR3 is 14 residues long. Germline V gene lookup returns CDR1 SGHDT and CDR2 YYEEEE. Another study also made use of these data, one on T cell repertoires in aging, cancer and after chemotherapy. This second study notes: Rebound thymic output was suggested by rising median generation probability during chemotherapy in each cancer cohort.

The sample comprised peripheral blood. This chain connects TRBV5-6 to TRBJ2-7; the TCRdb call, TRBD2, lacks DNA for checking. This receptor was obtained from a human donor in good health. CDR3 amino acids: CASSWGSGSYEQYF.